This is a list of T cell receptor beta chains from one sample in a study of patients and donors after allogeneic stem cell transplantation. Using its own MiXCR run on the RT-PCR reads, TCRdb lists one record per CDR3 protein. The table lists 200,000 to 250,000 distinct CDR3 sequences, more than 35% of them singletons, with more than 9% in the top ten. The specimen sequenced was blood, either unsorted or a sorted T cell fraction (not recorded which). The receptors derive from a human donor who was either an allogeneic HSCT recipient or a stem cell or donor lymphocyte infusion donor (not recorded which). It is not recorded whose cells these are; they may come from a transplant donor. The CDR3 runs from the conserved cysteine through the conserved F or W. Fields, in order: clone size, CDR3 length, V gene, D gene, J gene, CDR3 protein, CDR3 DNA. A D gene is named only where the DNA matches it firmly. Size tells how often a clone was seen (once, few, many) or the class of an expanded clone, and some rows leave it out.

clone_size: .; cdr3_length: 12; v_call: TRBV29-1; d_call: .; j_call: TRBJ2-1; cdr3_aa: CSVGGQGNEQFF; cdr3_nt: TGCAGCGTTGGTGGTCAGGGGAATGAGCAGTTCTTC
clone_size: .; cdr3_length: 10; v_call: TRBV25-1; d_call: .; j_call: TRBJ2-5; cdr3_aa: CASSGATQYF; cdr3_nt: TGTGCCAGCAGTGGAGCGACCCAGTACTTC
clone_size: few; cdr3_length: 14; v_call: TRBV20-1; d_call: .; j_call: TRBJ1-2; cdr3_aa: CSASKTARAYGYTF; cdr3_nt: TGCAGTGCTAGTAAAACAGCGCGCGCCTATGGCTACACCTTC
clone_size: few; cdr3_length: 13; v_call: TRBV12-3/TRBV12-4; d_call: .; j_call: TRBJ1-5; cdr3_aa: CASRGDGEGPQHF; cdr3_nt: TGTGCCAGCAGAGGGGACGGCGAGGGGCCCCAGCATTTT
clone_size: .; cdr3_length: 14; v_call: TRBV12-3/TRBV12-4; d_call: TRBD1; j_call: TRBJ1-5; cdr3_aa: CASTQQGARQPQHF; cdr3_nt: TGTGCCAGCACCCAACAGGGGGCGAGGCAGCCCCAGCATTTT
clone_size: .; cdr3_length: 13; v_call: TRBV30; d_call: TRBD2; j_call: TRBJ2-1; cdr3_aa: CAKGTRPLSEQFF; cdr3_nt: TGTGCCAAGGGGACTAGGCCCCTATCTGAGCAGTTCTTC
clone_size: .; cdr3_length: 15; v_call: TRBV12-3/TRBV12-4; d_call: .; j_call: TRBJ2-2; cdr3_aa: CASSFLQGLTGELFF; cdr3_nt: TGTGCCAGCAGTTTTTTACAGGGACTCACCGGGGAGCTGTTTTTT
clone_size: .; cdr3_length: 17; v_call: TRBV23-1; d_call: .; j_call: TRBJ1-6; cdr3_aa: CASSQKNGSLFNSPLHF; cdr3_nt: TGCGCCAGCAGTCAAAAGAACGGATCCCTTTTTAATTCACCCCTCCACTTT
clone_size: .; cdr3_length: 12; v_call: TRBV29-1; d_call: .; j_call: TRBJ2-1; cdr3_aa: CSVHRTFNEQFF; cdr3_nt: TGCAGCGTTCACCGGACTTTTAATGAGCAGTTCTTC
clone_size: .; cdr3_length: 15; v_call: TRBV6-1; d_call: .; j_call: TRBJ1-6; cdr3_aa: CASSASRQRGSPLHF; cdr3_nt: TGTGCCAGCAGTGCCTCTCGACAGAGGGGATCACCCCTCCACTTT
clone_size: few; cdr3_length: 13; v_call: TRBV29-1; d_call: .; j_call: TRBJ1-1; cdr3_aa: CSVGGGPVTEAFF; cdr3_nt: TGCAGCGTTGGGGGCGGCCCGGTGACTGAAGCTTTCTTT
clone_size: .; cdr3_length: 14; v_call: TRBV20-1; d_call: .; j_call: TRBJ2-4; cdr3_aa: CSALGDMTKNIQYF; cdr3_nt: TGCAGTGCTCTGGGGGATATGACCAAAAACATTCAGTACTTC
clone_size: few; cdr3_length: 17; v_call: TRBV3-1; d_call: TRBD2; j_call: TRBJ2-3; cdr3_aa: CASSQEGSGGPIDTQYF; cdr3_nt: TGTGCCAGCAGCCAAGAAGGTAGCGGGGGCCCGATCGATACGCAGTATTTT
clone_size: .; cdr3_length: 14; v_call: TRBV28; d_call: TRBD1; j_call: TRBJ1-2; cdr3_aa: CASRTGAANYGYTF; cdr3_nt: TGTGCCAGCAGAACAGGGGCCGCTAACTATGGCTACACCTTC
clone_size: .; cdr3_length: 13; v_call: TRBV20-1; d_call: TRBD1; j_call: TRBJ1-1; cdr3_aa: CSANRGRGTEAFF; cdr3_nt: TGCAGTGCAAACAGGGGTAGGGGCACTGAAGCTTTCTTT
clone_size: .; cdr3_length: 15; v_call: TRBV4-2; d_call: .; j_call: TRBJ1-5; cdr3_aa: CASSHRGGGNQPQHF; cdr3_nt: TGTGCCAGCAGCCACCGAGGAGGCGGCAATCAGCCCCAGCATTTT
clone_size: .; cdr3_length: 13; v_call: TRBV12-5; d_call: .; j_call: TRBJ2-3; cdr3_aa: CASGYSNTDTQYF; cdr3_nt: TGTGCTAGTGGTTACTCAAACACAGATACGCAGTATTTT
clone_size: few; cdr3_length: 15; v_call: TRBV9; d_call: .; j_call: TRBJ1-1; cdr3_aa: CASSAGTTKDTEAFF; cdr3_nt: TGTGCCAGCAGCGCCGGGACAACAAAAGACACTGAAGCTTTCTTT
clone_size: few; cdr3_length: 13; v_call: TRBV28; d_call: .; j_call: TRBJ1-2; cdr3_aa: CASSPQPSLGYTF; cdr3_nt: TGTGCCAGCAGTCCCCAACCTTCTCTCGGCTACACCTTC
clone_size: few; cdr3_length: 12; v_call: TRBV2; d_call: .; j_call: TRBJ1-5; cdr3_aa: CASRSAKQPQHF; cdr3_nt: TGTGCCAGCAGGTCCGCCAAACAGCCCCAGCATTTT
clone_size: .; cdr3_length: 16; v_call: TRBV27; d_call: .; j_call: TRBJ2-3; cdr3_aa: CASSLSAGLSTDTQYF; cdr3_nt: TGTGCCAGCAGTTTATCTGCGGGCTTAAGCACAGATACGCAGTATTTT
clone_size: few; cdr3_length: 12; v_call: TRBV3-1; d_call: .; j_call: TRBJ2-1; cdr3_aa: CASSQGHLTQFF; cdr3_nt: TGTGCCAGCAGCCAGGGACATTTGACGCAGTTCTTC
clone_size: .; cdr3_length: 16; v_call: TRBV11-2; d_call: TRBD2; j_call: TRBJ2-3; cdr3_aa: CASSLVGGGYTDTQYF; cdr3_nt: TGTGCCAGCAGCTTAGTCGGCGGGGGGTACACAGATACGCAGTATTTT
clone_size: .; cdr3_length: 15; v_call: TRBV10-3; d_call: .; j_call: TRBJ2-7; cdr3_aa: CAISEGSARSYEQYF; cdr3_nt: TGTGCCATCAGTGAGGGGTCCGCTAGGAGCTACGAGCAGTACTTC
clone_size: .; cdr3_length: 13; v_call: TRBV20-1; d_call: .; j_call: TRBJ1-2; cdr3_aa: CSGIPGGSYGYTF; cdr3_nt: TGCAGTGGTATCCCGGGAGGGAGCTATGGCTACACCTTC
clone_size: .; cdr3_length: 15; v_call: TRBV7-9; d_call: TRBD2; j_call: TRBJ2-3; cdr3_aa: CASSRGLVETDTQYF; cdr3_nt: TGTGCCAGCAGCAGAGGACTAGTCGAAACAGATACGCAGTATTTT
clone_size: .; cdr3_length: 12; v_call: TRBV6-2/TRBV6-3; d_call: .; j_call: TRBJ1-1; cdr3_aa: CASSQTPAGAFF; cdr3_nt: TGTGCCAGCAGCCAAACCCCGGCGGGAGCTTTCTTT
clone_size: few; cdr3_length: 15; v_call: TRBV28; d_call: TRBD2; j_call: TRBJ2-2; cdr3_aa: CASTLGTRETGELFF; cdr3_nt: TGTGCCAGCACTCTTGGGACTAGGGAAACCGGGGAGCTGTTTTTT
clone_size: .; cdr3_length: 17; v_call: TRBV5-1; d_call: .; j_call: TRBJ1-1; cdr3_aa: CASSLRAFSDLNTEAFF; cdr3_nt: TGCGCCAGCAGCTTGAGGGCGTTTAGCGACTTAAACACTGAAGCTTTCTTT
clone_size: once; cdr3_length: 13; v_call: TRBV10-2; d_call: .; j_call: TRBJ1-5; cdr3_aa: CASRGGVRQPQHF; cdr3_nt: TGCGCCAGCAGAGGGGGAGTACGGCAGCCCCAGCATTTT
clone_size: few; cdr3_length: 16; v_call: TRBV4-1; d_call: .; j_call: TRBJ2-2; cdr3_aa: CASSQVGGFNTGELFF; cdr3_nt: TGCGCCAGCAGCCAAGTAGGCGGGTTCAACACCGGGGAGCTGTTTTTT
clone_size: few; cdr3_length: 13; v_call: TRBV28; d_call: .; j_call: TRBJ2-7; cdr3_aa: CASSLGLLYEQYF; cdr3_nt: TGTGCCAGCAGTCTCGGCCTCCTCTACGAGCAGTACTTC
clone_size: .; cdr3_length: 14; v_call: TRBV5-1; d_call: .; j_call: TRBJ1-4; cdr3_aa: CASSFDPTNEKLFF; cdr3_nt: TGCGCCAGCAGCTTTGACCCAACTAATGAAAAACTGTTTTTT
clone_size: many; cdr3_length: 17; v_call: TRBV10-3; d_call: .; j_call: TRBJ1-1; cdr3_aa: CAISPVGGNRWDTEAFF; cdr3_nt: TGTGCCATCAGTCCCGTAGGGGGGAATAGATGGGACACTGAAGCTTTCTTT
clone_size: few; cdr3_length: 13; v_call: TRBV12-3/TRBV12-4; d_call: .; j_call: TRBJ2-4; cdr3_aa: CASSPDRRKVQYF; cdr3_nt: TGTGCCAGCAGTCCCGACAGAAGAAAAGTTCAGTACTTC
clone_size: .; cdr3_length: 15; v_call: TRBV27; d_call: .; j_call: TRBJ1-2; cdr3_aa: CASSLDAGLNYGYTF; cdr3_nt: TGTGCCAGCAGTTTGGATGCAGGATTAAACTATGGCTACACCTTC
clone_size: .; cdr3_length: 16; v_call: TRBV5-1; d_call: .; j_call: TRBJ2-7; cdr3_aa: CASSSFPGRAYYEQHF; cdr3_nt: TGCGCCAGCAGCTCGTTCCCCGGCAGGGCCTACTACGAGCAGCACTTC
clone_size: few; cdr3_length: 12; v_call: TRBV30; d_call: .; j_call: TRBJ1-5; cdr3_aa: CAWSHLNQPQHF; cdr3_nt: TGTGCCTGGAGTCACCTCAATCAGCCCCAGCATTTT